This passage covers 24 T cell receptor gamma chains from one sample sequenced in a study of γδ T cells in repeated Plasmodium falciparum infection. Gammadelta T cells were flow-sorted from PBMC into Vgamma9/Vdelta2+ and Vdelta2-negative populations for bulk analysis. TCRdb re-called the multiplex PCR reads with CATT. The sample contains 27,000 or so gamma-chain clones, 1.4% of which appear only once. The sequenced sample consisted of gamma-delta T cells from blood. The receptors were gathered from a pool of human donors (malaria-infected and uninfected, not separated).

For this clone: Translating this DNA gives a protein that differs at residue 7 from the TCRdb one, which belongs to a much larger clone; a read error is likely, and the protein shown is this translation. The chain uses TRGV3 and TRGJ1 or TRGJ2. The trim removed 0 bases at V and 12 bases at J, leaving 8 bases unmatched. Germline assignment: CDR1 VTNTFY and CDR2 YDVSTARD (reference sequence). The CDR3 contains 12 residues. The CDR3: CATWDRSMRKLF. The DNA of the CDR3 is TGTGCCACCTGGGACAGGAGTATGAGGAAACTCTTT.

This clone came up a few times. With a far larger clone one base away, a read error is the likely cause. Distinct nucleotide sequences in the sample also encode this CDR3. The chain is built from TRGV4 and TRGJ1 or TRGJ2. The V gene end was trimmed by 0 bases and the J gene end by 7 bases; junction bases not matched to a gene: 3. The length of the CDR3 is 12 residues. Germline CDR1 and CDR2: EGSTGY and YDSYTSSV. This CDR3 is CATWDGRYKKLF. The CDR3 region has the DNA TGTGCCACCTGGGATGGGAGATATAAGAAACTCTTT.

A remark on this clone: One base separates it from a far larger clone, so it is likely a read error. Different DNA sequences within this sample yield the same CDR3. The V gene is TRGV9, the J gene TRGJP. The J gene is not listed in TCRdb, so it was assigned here from a DNA match to germline. Germline V CDR1 and CDR2: GITISATS, ISYDGTV (reference sequence). The CDR3 runs to 18 residues. Written as DNA, the CDR3 is TGTGCCTTGTGGGACCAGGGCGCTTTTGGGTTGGGTAAAAAAATCAAGGTATTT. It codes for CALWDQGAFGLGKKIKVF.

This clone occurred a few times. TCRdb lists the protein of a much larger clone for this DNA, which differs at residue 12, so this is likely a read error; the protein given here is translated from the DNA itself. No J gene was named, though the V gene is TRGV5. The germline V gene has CDR1 VINAFY and CDR2 YDVSNSKD. This CDR3 comprises 14 residues. The CDR3 is CATWDRPGSYKELF. CDR3 coding DNA: TGTGCCACCTGGGACAGGCCAGGTAGTTATAAGGAACTCTTT.

Regarding this clone: TCRdb assigns this DNA the protein of a much larger clone, which departs from its translation at residue 8; this likely reflects a read error, and the protein shown comes from translating the DNA. V and J are TRGV9 and TRGJP. Because TCRdb records no J gene, it was assigned here through a match of the DNA to germline. The J segment lost 4 bases and the V segment lost 2 bases, leaving 8 bases of the junction unmatched. Germline CDR1 is GITISATS and CDR2 is ISYDGTV (reference sequence). This CDR3 contains 18 residues. Written as DNA, the CDR3 is TGTGCCTTGTGGGAGGAGGAAGAACAAGAGTTGGGCAAAAAAATCAAGGTATTT. Amino acid sequence: CALWEEEEQELGKKIKVF.

This clone was seen a few times. TCRdb records a much larger clone's protein for this DNA, with a difference at residue 8 that likely arises from a read error; the protein given is the translation of the DNA. The chain has TRGV4 and TRGJ1 or TRGJ2. Assignment of the J gene here rests on matching the DNA to germline, because TCRdb gives none. Looked up from germline, CDR1 is EGSTGY and CDR2 is YDSYTSSV. V dropped 0 bases and J dropped 5; count of bases not matched to a gene: 7. The CDR3 runs to 14 residues. The CDR3 bases are TGTGCCACCTGGGATGGGCCTGCCAATTATAAGAAACTCTTT. The encoded protein is CATWDGPANYKKLF.

Concerning this clone: A far larger clone is one nucleotide away, so this likely arose from a read error. This specimen includes other DNA sequences encoding the same CDR3. The rearrangement links TRGV9 to TRGJ1 or TRGJ2. No J gene was available from TCRdb, and it was assigned here by a germline match of the DNA. The germline gives CDR1 GITISATS, CDR2 ISYDGTV (reference sequence). With 3 bases clipped from V and 4 bases from J, the junction kept 6 bases outside the gene matches. The CDR3 is made up of 13 amino acids. Here the CDR3 DNA reads TGTGCCTTGTGGGAGTCCGACTATTATAAGAAACTCTTT. As protein: CALWESDYYKKLF.

Judged by abundance, this clone is medium-sized. J is TRGJ1 or TRGJ2 and V is TRGV2. Per the germline V gene, CDR1 is EGSNGY and CDR2 is YDSYNSKV. The V and J ends lost 5 bases and 4 bases, in that order; junction bases with no gene match: 14. This CDR3 comprises 15 residues. In DNA form, the CDR3 reads TGTGCCACCTGGGTTTCGGGGCCTAAATATTATAAGAAACTCTTT. Protein: CATWVSGPKYYKKLF.

This clone was detected a few times. The translation of this DNA and the TCRdb protein of a much larger clone differ at residue 5, probably owing to a read error; the protein shown here is translated from the DNA. The chain combines TRGV9 with TRGJ1 or TRGJ2. Germline matching of the DNA provided the J gene here, since TCRdb leaves it blank. The CDR3 covers 13 residues. CDR1 GITISATS and CDR2 ISYDGTV come from the germline V gene (reference sequence). V shed 6 bases and J 3 bases; nucleotides not matched to a gene: 8. CDR3 nucleotides: TGTGCCTTGTGGAGTCAGAGTTATTATAAGAAACTCTTT. This sequence encodes CALWSQSYYKKLF.

This clone has a count of ten or more. It differs at one base from a far larger clone, so likely a read error. Other DNA sequences within the sample encode an identical CDR3. The genes are TRGV9 and TRGJ1 or TRGJ2. Trimming at V came to 2 bases and at J to 4 bases, leaving 5 bases not matched to a gene. This CDR3 has 13 residues. Germline CDR1 and CDR2: GITISATS and ISYDGTV (reference sequence). The CDR3 DNA follows: TGTGCCTTGTGGGAGGCGGGGTATTATAAGAAACTCTTT. Its translation: CALWEAGYYKKLF.

Details on this clone: TCRdb attributes to this sequence the protein of a much larger clone, which differs from the DNA translation at residue 9; a read error is likely, and the protein displayed is translated from the DNA. The gene calls are TRGV9 and TRGJ1 or TRGJ2. The J gene comes from matching the DNA to germline here; TCRdb lacks it. Germline values: CDR1 GITISATS, CDR2 ISYDGTV (reference sequence). CDR3 size: 13 residues. The CDR3 here is CALWESDYHKKLF. Written as DNA, the CDR3 is TGTGCCTTGTGGGAGTCCGATTATCATAAGAAACTCTTT.

A remark on this clone: The TCRdb protein comes from a much larger clone and disagrees with this DNA's translation at residue 9, likely due to a read error; the protein given here is derived from the DNA. The gene calls are TRGV3 and TRGJ1 or TRGJ2. TCRdb offers no J gene call, so here the DNA was matched to germline to obtain one. CDR1 and CDR2 (germline): VTNTFY, YDVSTARD (reference sequence). CDR3 length: 13 residues. V lost 0 bases, J lost 9 bases, and 8 bases stayed unmatched. The CDR3 DNA sequence: TGTGCCACCTGGGACAGGCTAAGATGTAAGAAACTCTTT. Protein: CATWDRLRCKKLF.

This clone has a count of ten or more. The rearrangement links TRGV4 to TRGJ1 or TRGJ2. Matching the DNA to germline supplied the J gene, which TCRdb does not give. The CDR3 has 13 amino acids. CDR1 EGSTGY and CDR2 YDSYTSSV come from the germline V gene. The junction had 7 bases not matched to a gene; V was cut back by 0 bases and J by 8 bases. The CDR3 nucleotides read TGTGCCACCTGGGATGGGGGGGGAAATAAGAAACTCTTT. Protein sequence: CATWDGGGNKKLF.

This clone was seen repeatedly, ten times or more. The protein given by TCRdb reflects a much larger clone and differs at residue 3 from this DNA's translation, likely from a read error; the protein shown is the DNA's translation. CDR3: CASWVTSKGFKKLF. CDR3 nucleotide sequence: TGTGCCTCGTGGGTGACCTCCAAGGGCTTTAAGAAACTCTTT. The chain recombines TRGV9 with TRGJ1 or TRGJ2. In the absence of a J gene in TCRdb, the DNA was matched to germline to assign it here. In germline, CDR1 is GITISATS, CDR2 ISYDGTV (reference sequence). This CDR3 has 14 residues.

There are many counts of this clone. Translating this DNA gives a protein that differs at residue 10 from the TCRdb one, which belongs to a much larger clone; a read error is likely, and the protein shown is this translation. The chain links TRGV5 to TRGJ1 or TRGJ2. Germline V lookup: CDR1 VINAFY, CDR2 YDVSNSKD. This CDR3 has 15 amino acids. Losses at the gene ends were 0 bases for V and 7 bases for J; bases not matched to a gene: 12. CDR3 sequence: CATWDRPRGTYKKLF. For the CDR3, the DNA is TGTGCCACCTGGGACAGGCCGAGGGGCACATATAAGAAACTCTTT.

This clone was counted a few times. The TCRdb protein comes from a much larger clone and disagrees with this DNA's translation at residue 10, likely due to a read error; the protein given here is derived from the DNA. CDR3 sequence: CALWEVWDYHKKLF. DNA for the CDR3: TGTGCCTTGTGGGAGGTGTGGGATTATCATAAGAAACTCTTT. This chain joins TRGV9 and TRGJ1 or TRGJ2. Here the J gene was assigned by germline matching of the DNA, as TCRdb has none. CDR3 length: 14 residues. Germline CDR1 reads GITISATS; CDR2 reads ISYDGTV (reference sequence).

This clone was observed many times. The TCRdb protein, from a much larger clone, departs from this DNA's translation at residue 12, likely by read error; the protein shown derives from the DNA. This sequence joins TRGV9 and TRGJP. The germline V gene encodes CDR1 GITISATS and CDR2 ISYDGTV (reference sequence). There are 16 residues in the CDR3. The CDR3 nucleotides read TGTGCCTTGTGGGAGGTGAGCGAGTTGGGCAAAGAAATCAAGGTATTT. Translating it yields CALWEVSELGKEIKVF.

In this sample, this clone turned up many times. TCRdb pairs this DNA with a much larger clone's protein that differs at residue 11, likely a read error; the protein shown was translated from the DNA. This chain links TRGV3 with TRGJP1. TCRdb is silent on the J gene; assignment here came from matching the DNA to germline. CDR1 VTNTFY and CDR2 YDVSTARD come from the germline V gene (reference sequence). The CDR3 is 14 residues long. In nucleotides, the CDR3 is TGTGCCACCTGGGACTGGCGGGGTGGTTGGTCCAAGATATTT. Its translation: CATWDWRGGWSKIF.

This clone appeared a few times. Translating this DNA gives a protein that differs at residue 5 from the TCRdb one, which belongs to a much larger clone; a read error is likely, and the protein shown is this translation. The chain is built from TRGV3 and TRGJP1. TCRdb supplies no J gene; here it was assigned by aligning the nucleotide sequence to germline. Germline CDR1 and CDR2: VTNTFY and YDVSTARD (reference sequence). This CDR3 is 12 amino acids long. CDR3 in amino acids: CATWNSRWFKIF. The CDR3 DNA follows: TGTGCCACCTGGAACAGCCGTTGGTTCAAGATATTT.

A word on this clone: TCRdb shows a much larger clone's protein in place of this DNA's translation, and the two differ at residue 8, likely through a read error; the protein shown is translated from the DNA. This chain joins TRGV9 and TRGJ1 or TRGJ2. Assignment of the J gene here rests on matching the DNA to germline, because TCRdb gives none. CDR1 and CDR2 from the germline V gene are GITISATS and ISYDGTV (reference sequence). The CDR3 length is 12 residues. Germline trimming cut 3 bases from V and 9 bases from J; bases unmatched to any gene: 8. CDR3 sequence reads: CALWESFSKKLF. The CDR3 coding sequence is TGTGCCTTGTGGGAGTCCTTTAGTAAGAAACTCTTT.

This clone was seen more than once but under ten times. TCRdb lists the protein of a much larger clone for this DNA, which differs at residue 12, so this is likely a read error; the protein given here is translated from the DNA itself. V is TRGV3 and J is TRGJP2. TCRdb supplies no J gene; here it was assigned by aligning the nucleotide sequence to germline. Germline lookup yields CDR1 VTNTFY and CDR2 YDVSTARD (reference sequence). This CDR3 has 17 residues. The CDR3 nucleotides read TGTGCCACCTGGGACAGGCGGGGGGATAGTAGTGGTTGGATCAAGACGTTT. Translating it yields CATWDRRGDSSGWIKTF.

In the case of this clone: This probably arose from a read error, given a far larger clone one base away. This sample also contains other DNA sequences that code for the same CDR3. V usage is TRGV4 and J usage is TRGJ1 or TRGJ2. TCRdb gives no J gene; it was assigned here by matching the DNA to germline. V gave up 1 base and J gave up 4 bases; unmatched junction bases: 7. CDR1 EGSTGY and CDR2 YDSYTSSV come from the germline V gene. The CDR3 covers 14 residues. The chain's CDR3 is CATWDGPNYYKKLF. CDR3 in DNA: TGTGCCACCTGGGATGGCCCCAACTATTATAAGAAACTCTTT.

This clone was observed a few times. This chain links TRGV4 with TRGJP1. TCRdb is silent on the J gene; assignment here came from matching the DNA to germline. J gave up 4 bases and V 4 bases, and 6 bases lay outside the gene matches. Germline V CDR1 and CDR2: EGSTGY, YDSYTSSV. The CDR3 is 14 residues long. The DNA of the CDR3 is TGTGCCACCTGGGAAAAGGTCACTGGTTGGTTCAAGATATTT. Encoded protein: CATWEKVTGWFKIF.

In its sample, this clone was seen many times. A far larger clone differs by one base, so this is likely a read error. This specimen includes other DNA sequences encoding the same CDR3. The CDR3 region has the DNA TGTGCCTTGTGGGAGGTTTCAGAGTTGGGCAAAAAGATCAAGGTATTT. This translates into CALWEVSELGKKIKVF. J is TRGJP and V is TRGV9. Germline V gives CDR1 GITISATS, CDR2 ISYDGTV (reference sequence). This CDR3 has 16 residues.